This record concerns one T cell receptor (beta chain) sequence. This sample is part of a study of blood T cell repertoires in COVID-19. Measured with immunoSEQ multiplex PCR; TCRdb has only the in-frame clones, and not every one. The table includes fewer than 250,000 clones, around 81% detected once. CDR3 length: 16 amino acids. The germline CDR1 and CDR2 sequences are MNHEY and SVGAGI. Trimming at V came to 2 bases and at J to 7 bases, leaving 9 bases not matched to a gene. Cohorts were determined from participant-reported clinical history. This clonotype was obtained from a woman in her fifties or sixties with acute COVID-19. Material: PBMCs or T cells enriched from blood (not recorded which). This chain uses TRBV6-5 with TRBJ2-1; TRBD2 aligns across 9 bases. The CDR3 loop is CASSYPPGTSRNEQFF. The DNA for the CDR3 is TGTGCCAGCAGTTACCCACCCGGGACTAGCAGAAATGAGCAGTTCTTC.